Listed here is a single T cell receptor (beta chain). The sample belongs to a study of blood T cell repertoires in COVID-19. Clones were sequenced by immunoSEQ multiplex PCR, and TCRdb holds only the in-frame ones, with some missing. Altogether about 82,000 clones are present, approximately 90% being singletons, with the ten largest covering less than 1.5%. Germline V CDR1 and CDR2: MDHEN, SYDVKM. The CDR3 extends over 14 amino acids. J lost 4 bases, V lost 8 bases, and 6 bases had no gene match. V is TRBV28 and J is TRBJ1-3; 9 bases agree with TRBD1. The sequence derives from a woman in her forties or fifties with acute COVID-19. The sequencing input was PBMCs or T cells enriched from blood (not recorded which). The CDR3 DNA reads as TGTGCCAGCCTTACGGGGACAGGGGGAAACACCATATATTTT. Its translation is CASLTGTGGNTIYF.